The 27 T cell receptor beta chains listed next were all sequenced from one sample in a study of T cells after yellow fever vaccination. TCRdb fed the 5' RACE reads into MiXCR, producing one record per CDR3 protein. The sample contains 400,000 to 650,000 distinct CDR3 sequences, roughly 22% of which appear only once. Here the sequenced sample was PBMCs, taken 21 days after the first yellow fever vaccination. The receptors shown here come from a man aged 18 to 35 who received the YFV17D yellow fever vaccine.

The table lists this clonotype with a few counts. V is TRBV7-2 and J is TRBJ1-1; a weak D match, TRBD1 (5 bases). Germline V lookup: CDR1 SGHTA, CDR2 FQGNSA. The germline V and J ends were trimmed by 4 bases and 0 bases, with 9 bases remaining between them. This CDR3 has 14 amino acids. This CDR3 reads CASSYGGLNTEAFF. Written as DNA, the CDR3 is TGTGCCAGCAGCTACGGGGGATTGAACACTGAAGCTTTCTTT.

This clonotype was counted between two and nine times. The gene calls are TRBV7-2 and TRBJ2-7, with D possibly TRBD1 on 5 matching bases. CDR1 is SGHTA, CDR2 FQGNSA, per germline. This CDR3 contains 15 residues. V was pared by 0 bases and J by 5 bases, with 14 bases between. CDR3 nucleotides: TGTGCCAGCAGCTTAGCGGGGCCCCTCTACAACGAGCAGTACTTC. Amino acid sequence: CASSLAGPLYNEQYF.

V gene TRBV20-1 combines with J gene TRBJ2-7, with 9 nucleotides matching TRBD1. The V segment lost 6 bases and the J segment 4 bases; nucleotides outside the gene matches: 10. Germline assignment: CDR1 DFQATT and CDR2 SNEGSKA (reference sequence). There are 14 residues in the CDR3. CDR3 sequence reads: CSAQQGAGYYEQYV. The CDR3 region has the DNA TGCAGTGCGCAACAGGGGGCAGGTTATTACGAGCAGTACGTC.

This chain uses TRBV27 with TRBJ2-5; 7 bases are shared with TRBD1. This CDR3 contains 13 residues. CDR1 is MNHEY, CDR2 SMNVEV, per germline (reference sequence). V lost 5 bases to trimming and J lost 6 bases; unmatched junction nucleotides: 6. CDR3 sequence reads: CASSIDRVKTQYF. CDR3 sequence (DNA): TGTGCCAGCAGTATTGACAGGGTAAAGACCCAGTACTTC.

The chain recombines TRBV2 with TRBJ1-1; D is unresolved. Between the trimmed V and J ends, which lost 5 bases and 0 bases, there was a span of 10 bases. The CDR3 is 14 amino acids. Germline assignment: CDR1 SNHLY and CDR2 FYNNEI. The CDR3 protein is CASSQGVMNTEAFF. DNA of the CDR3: TGTGCCAGCAGTCAAGGAGTAATGAACACTGAAGCTTTCTTT.

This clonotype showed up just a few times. The CDR3 sequence is CASSQGTGDYGYTF. CDR3 in DNA: TGCGCCAGCAGCCAAGGGACAGGGGACTATGGCTACACCTTC. This rearrangement joins TRBV4-3 to TRBJ1-2; 9 nucleotides line up with TRBD1. The CDR3 spans 14 residues. Germline CDR1 and CDR2: LGHNA and YSLEER. V lost 1 base to trimming and J lost 3 bases; unmatched junction nucleotides: 0.

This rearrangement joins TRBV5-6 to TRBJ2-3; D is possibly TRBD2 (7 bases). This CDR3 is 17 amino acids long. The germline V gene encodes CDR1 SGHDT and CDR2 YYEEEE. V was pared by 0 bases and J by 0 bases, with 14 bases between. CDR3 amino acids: CASSLARGASSTDTQYF. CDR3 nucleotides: TGTGCCAGCAGCTTGGCCCGGGGGGCCTCGAGCACAGATACGCAGTATTTT. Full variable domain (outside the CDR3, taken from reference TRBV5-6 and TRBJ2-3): DAGVTQSPTHLIKTRGQQVTLRCSPKSGHDTVSWYQQALGQGPQFIFQYYEEEERQRGNFPDRFSGHQFPNYSSELNVNALLLGDSALYLCASSLARGASSTDTQYFGPGTRLTVL.

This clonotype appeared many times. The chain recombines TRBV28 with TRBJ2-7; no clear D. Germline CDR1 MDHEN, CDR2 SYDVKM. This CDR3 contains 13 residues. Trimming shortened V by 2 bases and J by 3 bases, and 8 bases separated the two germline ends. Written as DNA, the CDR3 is TGTGCCAGCAGTTTAGGGGATAGCTACGAGCAGTACTTC. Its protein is CASSLGDSYEQYF.

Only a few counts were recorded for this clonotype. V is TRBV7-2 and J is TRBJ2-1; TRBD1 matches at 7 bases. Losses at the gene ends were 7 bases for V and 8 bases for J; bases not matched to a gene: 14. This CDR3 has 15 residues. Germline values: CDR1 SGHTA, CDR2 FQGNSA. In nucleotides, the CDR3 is TGTGCCAGCACCCCTCTTGCAGGGGGTACCGATGAGCAGTTCTTC. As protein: CASTPLAGGTDEQFF.

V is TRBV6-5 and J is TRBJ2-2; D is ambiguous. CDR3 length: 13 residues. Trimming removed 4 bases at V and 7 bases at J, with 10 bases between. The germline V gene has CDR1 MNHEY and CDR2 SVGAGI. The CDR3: CASSFLWRGELFF. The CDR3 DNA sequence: TGTGCCAGCAGTTTCTTATGGCGCGGGGAGCTGTTTTTT.

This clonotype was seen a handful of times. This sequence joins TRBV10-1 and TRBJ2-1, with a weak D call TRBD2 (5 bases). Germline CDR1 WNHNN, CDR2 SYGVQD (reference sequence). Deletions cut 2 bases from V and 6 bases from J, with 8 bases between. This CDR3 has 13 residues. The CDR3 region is CASSEDYFNEQFF. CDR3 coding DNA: TGCGCCAGCAGTGAGGACTACTTCAATGAGCAGTTCTTC.

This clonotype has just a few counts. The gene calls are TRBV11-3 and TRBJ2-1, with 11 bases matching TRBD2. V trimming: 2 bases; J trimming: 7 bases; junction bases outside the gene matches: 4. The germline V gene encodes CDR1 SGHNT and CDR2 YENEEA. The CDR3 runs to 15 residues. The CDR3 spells CASSLIAGGSNEQFF. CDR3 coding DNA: TGTGCCAGCAGCTTAATAGCGGGGGGGAGTAATGAGCAGTTCTTC.

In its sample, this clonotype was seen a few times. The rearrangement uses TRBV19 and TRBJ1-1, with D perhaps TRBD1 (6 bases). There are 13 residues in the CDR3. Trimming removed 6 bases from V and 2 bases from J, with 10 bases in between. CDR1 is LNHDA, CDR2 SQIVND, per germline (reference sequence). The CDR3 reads CASSDRINTEAFF. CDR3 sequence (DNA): TGTGCCAGTAGCGACAGGATCAACACTGAAGCTTTCTTT.

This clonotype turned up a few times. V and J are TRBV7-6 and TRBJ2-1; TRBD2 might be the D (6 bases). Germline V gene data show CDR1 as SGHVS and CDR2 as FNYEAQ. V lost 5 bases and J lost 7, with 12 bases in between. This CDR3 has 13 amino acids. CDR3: CASSAGTQNEQFF. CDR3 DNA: TGTGCCAGCAGCGCCGGGACTCAAAATGAGCAGTTCTTC.

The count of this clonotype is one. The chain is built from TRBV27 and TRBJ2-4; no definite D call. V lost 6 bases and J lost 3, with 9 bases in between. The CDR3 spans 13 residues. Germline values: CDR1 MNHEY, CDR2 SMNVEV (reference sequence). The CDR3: CASSDLVKNIQYF. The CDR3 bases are TGTGCCAGCAGCGACCTGGTCAAAAACATTCAGTACTTC.

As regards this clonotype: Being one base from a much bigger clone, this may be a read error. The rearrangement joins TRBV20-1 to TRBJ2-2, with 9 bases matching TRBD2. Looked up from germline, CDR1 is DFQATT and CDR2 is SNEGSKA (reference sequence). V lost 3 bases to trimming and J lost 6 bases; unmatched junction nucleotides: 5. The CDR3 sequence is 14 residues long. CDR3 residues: CSASVRGGPGELFF. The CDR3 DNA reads TGCAGTGCTAGCGTGCGGGGGGGCCCCGGGGAGCTGTTTTTT.

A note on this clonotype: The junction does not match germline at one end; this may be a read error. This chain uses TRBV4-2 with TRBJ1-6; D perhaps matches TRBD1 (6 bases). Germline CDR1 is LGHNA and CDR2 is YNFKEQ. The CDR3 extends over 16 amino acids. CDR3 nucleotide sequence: TGTGCCAGCAGACAAGAGGGGTGGGGGCAGGATTCACCCCTCCACTTT. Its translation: CASRQEGWGQDSPLHF.

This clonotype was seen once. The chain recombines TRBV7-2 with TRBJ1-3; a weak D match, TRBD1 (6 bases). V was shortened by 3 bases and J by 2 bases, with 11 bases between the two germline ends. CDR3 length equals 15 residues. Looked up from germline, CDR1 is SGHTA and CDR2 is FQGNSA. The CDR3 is CASSFDRWTGNTIYF. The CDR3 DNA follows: TGTGCCAGCAGCTTTGACAGGTGGACTGGAAACACCATATATTTT.

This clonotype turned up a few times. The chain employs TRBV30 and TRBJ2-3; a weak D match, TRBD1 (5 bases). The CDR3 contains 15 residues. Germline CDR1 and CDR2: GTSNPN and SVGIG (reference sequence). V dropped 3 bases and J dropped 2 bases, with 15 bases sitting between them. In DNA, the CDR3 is TGTGCCTGGAGCCGTCAGGGAAAAGACACAGATACGCAGTATTTT. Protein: CAWSRQGKDTDTQYF.

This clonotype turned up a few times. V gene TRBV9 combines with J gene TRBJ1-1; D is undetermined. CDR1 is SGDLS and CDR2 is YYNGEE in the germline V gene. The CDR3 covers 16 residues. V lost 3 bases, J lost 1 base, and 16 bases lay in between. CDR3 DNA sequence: TGTGCCAGCAGCGCCGGGCGGGCAGCCCAGAACACTGAAGCTTTCTTT. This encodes CASSAGRAAQNTEAFF.

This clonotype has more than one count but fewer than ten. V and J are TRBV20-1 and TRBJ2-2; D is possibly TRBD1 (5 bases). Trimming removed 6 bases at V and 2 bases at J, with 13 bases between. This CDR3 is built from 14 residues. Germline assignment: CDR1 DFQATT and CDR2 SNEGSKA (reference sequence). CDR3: CSASRDINTGELFF. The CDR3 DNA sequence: TGCAGTGCCAGCAGGGATATAAACACCGGGGAGCTGTTTTTT.

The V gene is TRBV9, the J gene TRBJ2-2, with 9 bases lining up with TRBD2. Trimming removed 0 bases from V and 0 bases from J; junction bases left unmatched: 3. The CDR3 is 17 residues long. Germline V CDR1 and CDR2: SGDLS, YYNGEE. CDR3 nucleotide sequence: TGTGCCAGCAGCGTAGCTAGCGGGGCGACGAACACCGGGGAGCTGTTTTTT. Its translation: CASSVASGATNTGELFF.

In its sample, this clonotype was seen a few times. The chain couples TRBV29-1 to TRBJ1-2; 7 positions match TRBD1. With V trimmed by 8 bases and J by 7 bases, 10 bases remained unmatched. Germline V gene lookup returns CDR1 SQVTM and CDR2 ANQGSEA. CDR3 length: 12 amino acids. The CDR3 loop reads CSTPPGGCGYTF. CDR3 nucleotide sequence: TGCAGCACTCCCCCAGGGGGATGTGGCTACACCTTC.

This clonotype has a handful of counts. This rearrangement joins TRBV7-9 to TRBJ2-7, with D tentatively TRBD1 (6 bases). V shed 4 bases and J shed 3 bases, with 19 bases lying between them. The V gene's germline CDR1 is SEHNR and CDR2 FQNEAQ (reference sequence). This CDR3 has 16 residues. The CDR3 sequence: CASSSDRDTKYYEQYF. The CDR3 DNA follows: TGTGCCAGCAGCTCCGACCGGGACACCAAATACTACGAGCAGTACTTC.

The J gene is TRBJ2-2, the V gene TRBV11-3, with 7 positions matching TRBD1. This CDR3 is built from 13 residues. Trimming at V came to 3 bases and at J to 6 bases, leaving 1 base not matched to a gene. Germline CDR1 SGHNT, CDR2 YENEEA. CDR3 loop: CASSFRGPGELFF. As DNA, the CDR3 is TGTGCCAGCAGCTTTAGGGGGCCCGGGGAGCTGTTTTTT. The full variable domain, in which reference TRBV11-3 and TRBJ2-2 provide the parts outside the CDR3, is EAGVVQSPRYKIIEKKQPVAFWCNPISGHNTLYWYLQNLGQGPELLIRYENEEAVDDSQLPKDRFSAERLKGVDSTLKIQPAELGDSAVYLCASSFRGPGELFFGEGSRLTVL.

In nucleotides, the CDR3 is TGCGCCAGCAGCGTTCAGGGGGGGCACTACGAGCAGTACGTC. It yields the protein CASSVQGGHYEQYV. The chain has TRBV5-1 and TRBJ2-7; possibly TRBD1 or TRBD2 for D (7 bases each). The V end lost 4 bases, the J end lost 3 bases, and 14 bases lay between the germline ends. The CDR3 spans 14 residues. In germline, CDR1 is SGHRS, CDR2 YFSETQ.

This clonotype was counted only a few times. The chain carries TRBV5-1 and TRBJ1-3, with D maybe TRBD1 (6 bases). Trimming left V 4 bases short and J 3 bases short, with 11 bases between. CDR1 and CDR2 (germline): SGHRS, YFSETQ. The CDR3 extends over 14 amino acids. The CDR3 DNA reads TGCGCCAGCAGCCCGCGGACAGATGGAAACACCATATATTTT. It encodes CASSPRTDGNTIYF.